These 4 T cell receptor beta chains share one sample of origin, sequenced in a study of CD8+CD57+ T cells in acquired aplastic anemia. CD8+CD57+ cell expansion, shown by flow cytometry, had occurred in the patients selected for sequencing. The study profiled TCR beta VDJ and CDR3 using genomic DNA as template. TCRdb reprocessed the reads via MiXCR and lists one record per CDR3 protein. Of over 150,000 distinct CDR3 sequences listed, 40% to 65% are singletons. The sample was sorted CD4+, CD8+, or CD8+CD57+ T cells (not recorded which) from PBMCs. The receptor set was obtained from a human donor with aplastic anemia.

This clonotype was counted only a few times. The rearrangement uses TRBV15 and TRBJ2-5, with 8 bases aligning to TRBD1. Looked up from germline, CDR1 is LNHNV and CDR2 is YYDKDF (reference sequence). This CDR3 has 16 amino acids. Trimming at V came to 0 bases and at J to 5 bases, leaving 8 bases not matched to a gene. The CDR3 nucleotides are TGTGCCACCAGCAGAGAGAGGGCAGGGGGCAAGGAGACCCAGTACTTC. Amino acids: CATSRERAGGKETQYF.

The V and J genes are TRBV7-3 and TRBJ1-6; the D is unclear. Trimming removed 8 bases from V and 6 bases from J, with 14 bases in between. Germline loops: CDR1 SGHTA, CDR2 FQGTGA. CDR3 size: 14 residues. The chain's CDR3 is CASSSDGLNSPLHF. The CDR3 bases are TGTGCCAGCTCCTCCGATGGACTTAATTCACCCCTCCACTTT. The full variable domain, in which reference TRBV7-3 and TRBJ1-6 provide the parts outside the CDR3, is GAGVSQTPSNKVTEKGKYVELRCDPISGHTALYWYRQSLGQGPEFLIYFQGTGAADDSGLPNDRFFAVRPEGSVSTLKIQRTERGDSAVYLCASSSDGLNSPLHFGNGTRLTVT.

The table lists this clonotype with a few counts. The genes are TRBV6-2 or TRBV6-3 and TRBJ2-2, with 10 bases lining up with TRBD2. CDR3 size: 16 residues. The ends lost 7 bases at V and 1 base at J; junction bases unmatched: 6. CDR1 and CDR2 from the germline V gene are MNHEY and SVGEGT. The CDR3 sequence: CASTTQRGGNTGELFF. The CDR3 DNA is TGTGCCAGCACCACCCAGCGGGGGGGGAACACCGGGGAGCTGTTTTTT.

The chain is built from TRBV10-3 and TRBJ2-3; 9 nucleotides align to TRBD1. The CDR3 runs 15 residues. The J segment lost 1 base and the V segment lost 4 bases, leaving 3 bases of the junction unmatched. The germline CDR1 and CDR2 sequences are ENHRY and SYGVKD. CDR3 in DNA: TGTGCCATCAGTGCCACAGGGGGCCGCACAGATACGCAGTATTTT. Amino acids: CAISATGGRTDTQYF.